Shown below are 16 T cell receptor beta chains from a single sample sequenced in a study of cytomegalovirus exposure and HLA in healthy donors (dated by TCRdb to 2015 to 2018). The library was generated by the immunoSEQ multiplex PCR assay. For the multiplex PCR, a mixture combining 60 forward primers for TCR Vbeta segments and 13 reverse primers for TCR Jbeta segments was used. TCRdb carries this immuneACCESS record with in-frame sequences only. Its versions omit some clonotypes, under half of them owing to an unresolved V gene in the studies checked, with the rest unexplained. In all, the sample holds some 120,000 clones, and around two thirds of those were seen once. The ten most abundant clones make up approximately 4.3% of the sample. Sequences were obtained from PBMCs. These receptors were collected from a man aged 55 to 70 in good health and CMV-seropositive.

This chain joins TRBV7-6 and TRBJ2-7, with 9 bases that match TRBD1. V shed 3 bases, J shed 7 bases, and the junction held 10 bases outside the gene matches. The CDR3 runs 15 residues. From germline, CDR1 is SGHVS and CDR2 FNYEAQ. The CDR3 DNA is TGTGCCAGCAGCTTCGCTGGACAGGGGTTCGGTGAGCAGTACTTC. Protein product: CASSFAGQGFGEQYF.

The chain uses TRBV6-1 and TRBJ1-5; the D gene is possibly TRBD1 (5 bases). Per germline, CDR1 MNHNS and CDR2 SASEGT. V gave up 7 bases and J gave up 0 bases, with 13 bases separating them. This CDR3 is built from 15 residues. CDR3 sequence: CASNFHRNSNQPQHF. Written as DNA, the CDR3 is TGTGCCAGCAACTTCCACAGGAATAGCAATCAGCCCCAGCATTTT.

V and J are TRBV7-9 and TRBJ2-6; D unclear. The V end lost 3 bases, the J end lost 4 bases, and 10 bases lay between the germline ends. From germline, CDR1 is SEHNR and CDR2 FQNEAQ (reference sequence). The CDR3 consists of 15 residues. Written as DNA, the CDR3 is TGTGCCAGCAGCTTTCACTACACGGGGGCCAACGTCCTGACTTTC. This codes for CASSFHYTGANVLTF.

This chain joins TRBV11-2 and TRBJ1-5; no reliable D call. Germline-derived CDR1 and CDR2 are SGHAT and FQNNGV. CDR3 length: 13 residues. V lost 3 bases and J lost 4, with 7 bases in between. The CDR3 DNA sequence: TGTGCCAGCAGCTTGACTACAAATCAGCCCCAGCATTTT. This sequence encodes CASSLTTNQPQHF.

The J gene is TRBJ1-2, the V gene TRBV2; unclear D gene. Germline-derived CDR1 and CDR2 are SNHLY and FYNNEI. The V and J ends lost 8 bases and 4 bases respectively, with 11 bases between them. The CDR3 totals 12 residues. The CDR3 reads CASAAVGYGYTF. The CDR3 nucleotides are TGTGCCAGCGCGGCGGTTGGCTATGGCTACACCTTC.

This clone was detected only a few times. The chain links TRBV6-1 to TRBJ2-5; D is possibly TRBD1 (5 bases). Germline CDR1 is MNHNS and CDR2 is SASEGT. V was clipped by 2 bases and J by 5 bases, with 15 bases between them. CDR3 size: 15 residues. CDR3 coding DNA: TGTGCCAGCAGTGAACAAGGGGTCAGTGGGGAGACCCAGTACTTC. Translating gives CASSEQGVSGETQYF.

Only a few counts were recorded for this clone. V gene TRBV5-6 combines with J gene TRBJ2-7, with 7 bases matching TRBD1. Germline V lookup: CDR1 SGHDT, CDR2 YYEEEE. Unmatched junction bases numbered 4, after V lost 3 bases and J lost 4 bases. CDR3 size: 13 residues. The CDR3 loop reads CASSSTGDYEQYF. CDR3 DNA: TGTGCCAGCAGCTCTACAGGGGATTACGAGCAGTACTTC.

V and J are TRBV4-2 and TRBJ2-5; 8 bases map to TRBD2. V gave up 4 bases and J gave up 1 base; unmatched junction bases: 8. The CDR3 spans 16 residues. From germline, CDR1 is LGHNA and CDR2 YNFKEQ. The chain's CDR3 is CASSPGSGGRQETQYF. CDR3 nucleotide sequence: TGTGCCAGCAGCCCTGGGAGCGGGGGACGCCAAGAGACCCAGTACTTC.

The chain employs TRBV19 and TRBJ1-2; TRBD1 is a possible D gene (6 bases). Per germline, CDR1 LNHDA and CDR2 SQIVND (reference sequence). The length of the CDR3 is 14 residues. With 7 bases removed from V and 3 bases from J, the gap between germline ends came to 15 bases. The DNA of the CDR3 is TGTGCCAGTACCTTAGACAGGAACCACTATGGCTACACCTTC. Protein product: CASTLDRNHYGYTF.

This clone has more than one count but fewer than ten. The chain employs TRBV6-1 and TRBJ2-1; maybe TRBD2 (5 bases). The CDR3 contains 12 residues. Germline V CDR1 and CDR2: MNHNS, SASEGT. V was trimmed by 7 bases and J by 7 bases, leaving 11 bases between them. In nucleotides, the CDR3 is TGTGCCAGCACCCGTCGAGGGAATGAGCAGTTCTTC. Amino acids: CASTRRGNEQFF.

The rearrangement links TRBV11-1 to TRBJ2-5; 11 positions agree with TRBD1. CDR1 and CDR2 from the germline V gene are SGHAT and FQDESV (reference sequence). Germline trimming cut 5 bases from V and 2 bases from J; bases unmatched to any gene: 4. The CDR3 totals 15 residues. The CDR3 bases are TGTGCCAGCAGCCTCGGGACAGGGGGGCAAGAGACCCAGTACTTC. Translation: CASSLGTGGQETQYF. Together with reference TRBV11-1 and TRBJ2-5, the CDR3 gives the full variable domain: EAEVAQSPRYKITEKSQAVAFWCDPISGHATLYWYRQILGQGPELLVQFQDESVVDDSQLPKDRFSAERLKGVDSTLKIQPAELGDSAMYLCASSLGTGGQETQYFGPGTRLLVL.

The rearrangement links TRBV11-2 to TRBJ2-7, with D maybe TRBD1 (5 bases). Germline-derived CDR1 and CDR2 are SGHAT and FQNNGV. CDR3 size: 16 residues. Trimming took 0 bases from V and 2 from J, leaving 14 bases between them. CDR3 DNA: TGTGCCAGCAGCTTAGATTTTGCAGGGATCCCCTACGAGCAGTACTTC. Translated, it gives CASSLDFAGIPYEQYF.

The V and J genes are TRBV5-6 and TRBJ1-4; tentative D call: TRBD1 (6 bases). The V gene's germline CDR1 is SGHDT and CDR2 YYEEEE. The CDR3 runs 15 residues. Trimming removed 1 base at V and 5 bases at J, with 12 bases between. Here the CDR3 DNA reads TGTGCCAGCAGCTTGAGACAGGTGCCAAATGAAAAACTGTTTTTT. As protein: CASSLRQVPNEKLFF.

The chain recombines TRBV5-1 with TRBJ1-1; 7 bases fit TRBD1. The J segment lost 8 bases and the V segment lost 3 bases, leaving 16 bases of the junction unmatched. Germline V CDR1 and CDR2: SGHRS, YFSETQ. This CDR3 has 16 residues. The CDR3 here is CASSYGTGTAPGEAFF. The CDR3 DNA reads as TGCGCCAGCAGCTATGGAACCGGGACAGCCCCGGGGGAAGCTTTCTTT.

A few counts support this clone. The DNA for the CDR3 is TGTGCCAGCAGCCGGGATCAAAAAGGGAATTCACCCCTCCACTTT. Residues: CASSRDQKGNSPLHF. The chain combines TRBV6-5 with TRBJ1-6; D is unclear. Germline CDR1 and CDR2: MNHEY and SVGAGI. V lost 6 bases to trimming and J lost 7 bases, with 16 bases between them. The CDR3 is 15 residues long.

V gene TRBV5-1 combines with J gene TRBJ2-2; perhaps TRBD1 as D (6 bases). Trimming removed 0 bases from V and 8 bases from J, with 17 bases in between. The germline V gene has CDR1 SGHRS and CDR2 YFSETQ. The CDR3 loop spans 16 amino acids. The DNA of the CDR3 is TGCGCCAGCAGCTTGGCCCCGAAGCCGGACAGAGGGGAGCTGTTTTTT. Its translation: CASSLAPKPDRGELFF. The full variable domain, in which reference TRBV5-1 and TRBJ2-2 provide the parts outside the CDR3, is KAGVTQTPRYLIKTRGQQVTLSCSPISGHRSVSWYQQTPGQGLQFLFEYFSETQRNKGNFPGRFSGRQFSNSRSEMNVSTLELGDSALYLCASSLAPKPDRGELFFGEGSRLTVL.